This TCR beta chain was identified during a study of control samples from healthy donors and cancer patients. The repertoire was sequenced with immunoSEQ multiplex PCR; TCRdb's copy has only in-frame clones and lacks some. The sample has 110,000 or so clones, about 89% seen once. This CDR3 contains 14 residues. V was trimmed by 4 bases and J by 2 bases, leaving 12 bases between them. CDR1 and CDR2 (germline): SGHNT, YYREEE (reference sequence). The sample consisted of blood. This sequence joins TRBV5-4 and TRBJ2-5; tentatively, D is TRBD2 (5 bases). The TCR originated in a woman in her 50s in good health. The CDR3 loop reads CASSQGSLQETQYF. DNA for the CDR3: TGTGCCAGCAGCCAAGGGAGCTTACAAGAGACCCAGTACTTC.